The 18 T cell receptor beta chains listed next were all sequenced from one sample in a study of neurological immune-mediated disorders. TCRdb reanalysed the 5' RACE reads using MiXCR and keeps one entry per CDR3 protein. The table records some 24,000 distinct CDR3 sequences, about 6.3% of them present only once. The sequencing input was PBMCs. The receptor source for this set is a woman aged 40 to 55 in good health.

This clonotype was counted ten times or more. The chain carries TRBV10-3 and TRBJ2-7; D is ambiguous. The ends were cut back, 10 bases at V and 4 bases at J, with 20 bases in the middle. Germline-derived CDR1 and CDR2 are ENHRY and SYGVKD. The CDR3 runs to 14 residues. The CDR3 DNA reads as TGTGCCACCCTGCACCTCCGAGAACCATACGAGCAGTACTTC. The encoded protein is CATLHLREPYEQYF.

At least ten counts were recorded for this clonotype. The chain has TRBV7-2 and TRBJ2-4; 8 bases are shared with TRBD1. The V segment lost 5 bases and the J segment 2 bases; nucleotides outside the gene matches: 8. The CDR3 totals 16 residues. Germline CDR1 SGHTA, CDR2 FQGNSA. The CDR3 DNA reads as TGTGCCAGCAGCCTTCGGACAGGGCTTACCAAAAACATTCAGTACTTC. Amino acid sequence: CASSLRTGLTKNIQYF.

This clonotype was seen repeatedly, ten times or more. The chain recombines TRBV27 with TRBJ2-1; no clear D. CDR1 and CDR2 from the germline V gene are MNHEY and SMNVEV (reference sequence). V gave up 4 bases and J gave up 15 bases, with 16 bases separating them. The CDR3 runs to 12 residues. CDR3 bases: TGTGCCAGCAGTTCATATAGAAGGGCCCCGTTCTTC. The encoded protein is CASSSYRRAPFF.

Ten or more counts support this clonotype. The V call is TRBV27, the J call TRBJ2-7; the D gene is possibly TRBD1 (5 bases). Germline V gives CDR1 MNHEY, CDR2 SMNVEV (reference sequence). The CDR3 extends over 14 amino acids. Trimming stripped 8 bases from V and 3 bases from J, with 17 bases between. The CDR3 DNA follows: TGTGCCAGCGCCCCTAAAGGGGTTGTCTACGAGCAGTACTTC. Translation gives CASAPKGVVYEQYF.

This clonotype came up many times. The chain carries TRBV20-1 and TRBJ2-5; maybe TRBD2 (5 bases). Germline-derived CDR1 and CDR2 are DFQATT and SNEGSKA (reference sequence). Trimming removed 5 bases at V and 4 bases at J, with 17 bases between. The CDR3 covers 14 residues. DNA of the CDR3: TGCAGTGCTCCTCACGCGGGTGGGAGAGAGACCCAGTACTTC. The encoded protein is CSAPHAGGRETQYF.

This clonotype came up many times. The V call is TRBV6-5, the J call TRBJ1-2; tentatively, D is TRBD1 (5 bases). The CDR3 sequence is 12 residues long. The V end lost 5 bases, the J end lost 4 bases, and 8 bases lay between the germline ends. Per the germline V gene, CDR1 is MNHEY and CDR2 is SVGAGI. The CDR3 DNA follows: TGTGCCAGCAGTCAAGACAGCTATGGCTACACCTTC. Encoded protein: CASSQDSYGYTF.

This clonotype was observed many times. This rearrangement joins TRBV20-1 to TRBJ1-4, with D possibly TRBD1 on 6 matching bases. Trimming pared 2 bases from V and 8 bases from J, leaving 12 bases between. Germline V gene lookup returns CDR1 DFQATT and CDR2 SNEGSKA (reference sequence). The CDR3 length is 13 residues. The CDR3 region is CSARHSGQEKLFF. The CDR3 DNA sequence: TGCAGTGCTAGACATTCCGGACAGGAAAAACTGTTTTTT.

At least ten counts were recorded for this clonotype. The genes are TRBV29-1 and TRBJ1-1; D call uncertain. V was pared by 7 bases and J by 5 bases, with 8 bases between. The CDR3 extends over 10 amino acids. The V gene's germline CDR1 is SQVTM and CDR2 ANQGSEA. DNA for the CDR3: TGCAGCGGGTGGGTGACTGAAGCTTTCTTT. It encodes CSGWVTEAFF.

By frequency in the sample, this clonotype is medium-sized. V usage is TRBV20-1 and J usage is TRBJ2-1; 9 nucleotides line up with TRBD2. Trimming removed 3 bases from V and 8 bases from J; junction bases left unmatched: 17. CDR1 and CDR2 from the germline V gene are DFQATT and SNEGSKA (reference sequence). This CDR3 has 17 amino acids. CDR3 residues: CSASGTLLAGKGYEQFF. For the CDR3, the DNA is TGCAGTGCTAGTGGTACACTTCTAGCGGGAAAGGGATATGAGCAGTTCTTC.

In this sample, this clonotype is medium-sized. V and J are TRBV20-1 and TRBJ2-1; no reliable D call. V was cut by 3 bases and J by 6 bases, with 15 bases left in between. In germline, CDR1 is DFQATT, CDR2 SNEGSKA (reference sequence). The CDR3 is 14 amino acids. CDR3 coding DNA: TGCAGTGCTAGTCGGCCCAGCGTCGGCAATGAGCAGTTCTTC. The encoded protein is CSASRPSVGNEQFF.

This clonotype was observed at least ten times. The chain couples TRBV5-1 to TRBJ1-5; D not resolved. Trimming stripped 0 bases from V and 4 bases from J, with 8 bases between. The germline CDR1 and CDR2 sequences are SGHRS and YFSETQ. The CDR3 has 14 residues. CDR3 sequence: CASSLGAGNQPQHF. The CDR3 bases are TGCGCCAGCAGCTTGGGGGCAGGAAATCAGCCCCAGCATTTT.

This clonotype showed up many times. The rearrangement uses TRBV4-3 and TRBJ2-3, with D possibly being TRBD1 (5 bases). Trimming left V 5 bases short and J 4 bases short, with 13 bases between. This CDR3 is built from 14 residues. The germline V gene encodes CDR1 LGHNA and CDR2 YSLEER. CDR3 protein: CASSTNRLADTQYF. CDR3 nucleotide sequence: TGCGCCAGCAGCACAAACAGGTTGGCAGATACGCAGTATTTT.

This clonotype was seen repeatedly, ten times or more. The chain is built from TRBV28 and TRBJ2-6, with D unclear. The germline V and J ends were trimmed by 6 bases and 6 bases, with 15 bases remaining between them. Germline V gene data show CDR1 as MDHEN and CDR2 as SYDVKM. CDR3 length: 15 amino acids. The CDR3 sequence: CASSRDALSANVLTF. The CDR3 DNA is TGTGCCAGCAGCCGAGATGCCCTTTCGGCCAACGTCCTGACTTTC.

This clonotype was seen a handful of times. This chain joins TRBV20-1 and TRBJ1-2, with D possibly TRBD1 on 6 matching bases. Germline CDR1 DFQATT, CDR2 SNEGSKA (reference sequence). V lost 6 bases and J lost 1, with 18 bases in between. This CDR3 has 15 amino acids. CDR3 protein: CSALPATGFNYGYTF. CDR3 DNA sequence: TGCAGTGCCCTACCGGCTACAGGGTTTAACTATGGCTACACCTTC.

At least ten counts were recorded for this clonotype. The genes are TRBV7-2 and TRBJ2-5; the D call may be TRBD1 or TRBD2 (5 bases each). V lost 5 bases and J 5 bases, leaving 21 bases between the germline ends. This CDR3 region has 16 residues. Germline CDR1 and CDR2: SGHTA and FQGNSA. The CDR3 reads CASSPARQGVGETQYF. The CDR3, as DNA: TGTGCCAGCAGCCCCGCTAGGCAGGGAGTTGGCGAGACCCAGTACTTC.

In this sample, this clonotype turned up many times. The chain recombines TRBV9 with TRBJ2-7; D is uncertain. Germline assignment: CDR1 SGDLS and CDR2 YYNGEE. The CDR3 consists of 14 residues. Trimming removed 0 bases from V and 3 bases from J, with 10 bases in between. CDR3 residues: CASSVGSTRYEQYF. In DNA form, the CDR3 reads TGTGCCAGCAGCGTAGGGTCCACCCGCTACGAGCAGTACTTC.

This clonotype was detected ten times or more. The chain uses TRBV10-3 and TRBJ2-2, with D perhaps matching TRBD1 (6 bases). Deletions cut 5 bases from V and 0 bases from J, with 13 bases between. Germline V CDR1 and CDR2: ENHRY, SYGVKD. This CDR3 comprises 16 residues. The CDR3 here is CAISSSGVSNTGELFF. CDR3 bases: TGTGCCATCAGTAGCTCAGGGGTTTCGAACACCGGGGAGCTGTTTTTT.

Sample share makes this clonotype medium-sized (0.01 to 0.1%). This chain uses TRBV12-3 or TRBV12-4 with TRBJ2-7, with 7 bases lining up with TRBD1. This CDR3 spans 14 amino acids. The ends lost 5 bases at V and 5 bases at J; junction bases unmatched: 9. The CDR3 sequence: CASSLDRVSHEQYF. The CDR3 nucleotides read TGTGCCAGCAGTCTAGACAGGGTATCCCACGAGCAGTACTTC.